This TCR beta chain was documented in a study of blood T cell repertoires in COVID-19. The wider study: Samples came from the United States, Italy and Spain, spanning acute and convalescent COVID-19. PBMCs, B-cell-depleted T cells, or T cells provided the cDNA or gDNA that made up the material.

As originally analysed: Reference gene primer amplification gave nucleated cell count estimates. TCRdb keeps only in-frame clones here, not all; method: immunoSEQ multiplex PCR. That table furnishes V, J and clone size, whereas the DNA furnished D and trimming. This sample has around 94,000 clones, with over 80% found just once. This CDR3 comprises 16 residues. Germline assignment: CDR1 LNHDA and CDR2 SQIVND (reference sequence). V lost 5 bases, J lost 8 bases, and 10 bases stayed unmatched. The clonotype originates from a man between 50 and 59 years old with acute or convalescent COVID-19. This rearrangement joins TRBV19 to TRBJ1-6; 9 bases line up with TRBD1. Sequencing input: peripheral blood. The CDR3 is CASSLPTGGSYSPLHF. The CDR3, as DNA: TGTGCCAGTAGTTTACCCACAGGGGGCTCATATTCACCCCTCCACTTT.